This T cell receptor (beta chain) is drawn from a study of Tregs in tolerant kidney transplant recipients. Overall study: Related graft donors supplied nonmyeloablative bone marrow transplants, and mixed chimerism was transient. Study findings and constraints: For some patients, primers changed over time, blocking nucleotide-level comparison.

Comment on this clone: What it binds is not known.

Libraries were prepared by immunoSEQ multiplex PCR; TCRdb keeps only in-frame clonotypes and omits some of them. The repertoire has about 77,000 clones, roughly 98% of them found once; the top ten carry around 0.5%. The sample consisted of CD4+ T cells from blood, taken before the transplant. This clonotype originated in a human donor who received a combined kidney and bone marrow transplant.

CDR3 in DNA: TGTGCCAGCAGCTTAGCGCGGGGGGATCAGCCCCAGCATTTT. Amino acids: CASSLARGDQPQHF. The chain joins TRBV7-8 to TRBJ1-5; D perhaps matches TRBD1 (5 bases). This CDR3 is built from 14 residues. V was cut by 0 bases and J by 5 bases, with 8 bases left in between. Germline lookup yields CDR1 SGHVS and CDR2 FQNEAQ.